One sample yielded the 17 T cell receptor beta chains listed below, sequenced in a study of shared clonotypes between healthy human individuals. Method: immunoSEQ multiplex PCR; TCRdb's copy keeps in-frame clones and lacks some. The sample shows more than 450,000 clones, 60% to 85% of them seen only once. Sequenced material: PBMCs. The origin of the receptors is a woman in her forties in good health. Some clones in this sample may be carry-over from other donors' samples.

The chain combines TRBV2 with TRBJ2-5; tentatively, D is TRBD1 (6 bases). The CDR3 is 12 amino acids. Germline V gene lookup returns CDR1 SNHLY and CDR2 FYNNEI. Trimming pared 9 bases from V and 2 bases from J, leaving 10 bases between. For the CDR3, the DNA is TGTGCCAGTACAGGGTATCAAGAGACCCAGTACTTC. Its protein is CASTGYQETQYF.

V is TRBV18 and J is TRBJ2-2, with 9 nucleotides matching TRBD1. V lost 1 base and J lost 10; bases outside the gene matches: 16. This CDR3 spans 18 amino acids. CDR1 is KGHSH, CDR2 LQKENI, per germline. The CDR3 sequence: CASSPQLLDRGYGEELFF. In DNA form, the CDR3 reads TGTGCCAGCTCACCACAGCTTCTGGACAGGGGATATGGGGAGGAGCTGTTTTTT.

CDR3 sequence (DNA): TGTGCCAGCAGACCCCCCGGGACTAGCGGGATGAATGAGCAGTTCTTC. It encodes CASRPPGTSGMNEQFF. This sequence joins TRBV28 and TRBJ2-1; 13 nucleotides align to TRBD2. Trimming cost V 6 bases and J 7 bases; bases outside gene matches: 9. The CDR3 totals 16 residues. Germline V CDR1 and CDR2: MDHEN, SYDVKM.

The V call is TRBV19, the J call TRBJ1-2; maybe TRBD1 (5 bases). This CDR3 has 14 residues. Germline V gives CDR1 LNHDA, CDR2 SQIVND (reference sequence). V lost 3 bases, J lost 6 bases, and 14 bases lay in between. The CDR3 loop is CASSIRRVGDGYTF. The CDR3 DNA reads TGTGCCAGTAGTATCCGCAGGGTTGGGGATGGCTACACCTTC.

CDR3: CASRPPGLAGERNEQFF. CDR3 bases: TGTGCCAGCAGACCTCCCGGACTAGCGGGAGAGAGGAATGAGCAGTTCTTC. The chain uses TRBV28 and TRBJ2-1, with 13 bases that match TRBD2. Looked up from germline, CDR1 is MDHEN and CDR2 is SYDVKM. Trimming at V came to 6 bases and at J to 7 bases, leaving 12 bases not matched to a gene. CDR3 length: 17 amino acids.

V is TRBV9 and J is TRBJ1-5; D perhaps matches TRBD1 (5 bases). The CDR3 has 14 residues. Germline V CDR1 and CDR2: SGDLS, YYNGEE. V lost 0 bases, J lost 4 bases, and 8 bases lay in between. Written as DNA, the CDR3 is TGTGCCAGCAGCGTAGGAGGGGAAAATCAGCCCCAGCATTTT. Its protein product is CASSVGGENQPQHF.

The chain has TRBV5-8 and TRBJ2-5; D may be TRBD2 (6 bases). CDR3 length equals 15 residues. CDR1 is SGHTS, CDR2 YDEGEE, per germline. V was trimmed by 6 bases and J by 5 bases, leaving 20 bases between them. DNA for the CDR3: TGTGCCAGCAACCGTGGGGCGCGCGGAGGGGAGACCCAGTACTTC. The encoded protein is CASNRGARGGETQYF.

This clone occurred once. The chain is built from TRBV7-6 and TRBJ2-3, with TRBD1 as a possible D gene (6 bases). This CDR3 comprises 12 residues. Trimming pared 6 bases from V and 11 bases from J, leaving 15 bases between. The V gene's germline CDR1 is SGHVS and CDR2 FNYEAQ. DNA of the CDR3: TGTGCCAGCAGATCCGGGACATCAAGGCAGTATTTT. As protein: CASRSGTSRQYF.

The chain uses TRBV19 and TRBJ2-4; 7 nucleotides agree with TRBD2. CDR1 LNHDA and CDR2 SQIVND come from the germline V gene (reference sequence). J lost 5 bases, V lost 9 bases, and 7 bases had no gene match. The CDR3 contains 13 residues. The CDR3 here is CASRLGRENIQYF. The DNA for the CDR3 is TGTGCCAGCCGACTGGGGAGGGAAAACATTCAGTACTTC.

This chain joins TRBV29-1 and TRBJ2-1; a weak D match, TRBD2 (5 bases). This CDR3 has 12 residues. Germline V gives CDR1 SQVTM, CDR2 ANQGSEA. Trimming took 7 bases from V and 6 from J, leaving 13 bases between them. CDR3 nucleotide sequence: TGCAGCGCTCACGCGGGCACCAATGAGCAGTTCTTC. Protein sequence: CSAHAGTNEQFF.

V usage is TRBV28 and J usage is TRBJ1-1; the D gene is possibly TRBD1 (5 bases). With 5 bases removed from V and 0 bases from J, the gap between germline ends came to 10 bases. CDR1 and CDR2 (germline): MDHEN, SYDVKM. The length of the CDR3 is 14 residues. The CDR3 protein is CASSLIQVNTEAFF. In DNA form, the CDR3 reads TGTGCCAGCAGTCTAATACAGGTGAACACTGAAGCTTTCTTT.

V and J are TRBV10-3 and TRBJ2-6; TRBD1 aligns across 12 bases. This CDR3 comprises 17 residues. Germline CDR1 reads ENHRY; CDR2 reads SYGVKD. With 7 bases clipped from V and 4 bases from J, the junction kept 8 bases outside the gene matches. CDR3 DNA sequence: TGTGCCATCACCCAGGGACAGGGGGCGGAGGGGGCCAACGTCCTGACTTTC. This translates into CAITQGQGAEGANVLTF.

This rearrangement joins TRBV18 to TRBJ1-1; the D gene is possibly TRBD1 (6 bases). Trimming pared 4 bases from V and 1 base from J, leaving 13 bases between. CDR1 and CDR2 from the germline V gene are KGHSH and LQKENI. The CDR3 sequence is 15 residues long. Here the CDR3 reads CASSLGAGGNTEAFF. CDR3 sequence (DNA): TGTGCCAGCTCACTGGGGGCAGGAGGGAACACTGAAGCTTTCTTT.

This rearrangement joins TRBV28 to TRBJ2-1, with 8 positions matching TRBD1. The V gene end was trimmed by 5 bases and the J gene end by 6 bases; junction bases not matched to a gene: 6. This CDR3 spans 14 amino acids. Per the germline V gene, CDR1 is MDHEN and CDR2 is SYDVKM. The CDR3 DNA sequence: TGTGCCAGCAGTCCCGGGACAGGCGTCAATGAGCAGTTCTTC. It yields the protein CASSPGTGVNEQFF.

The rearrangement uses TRBV19 and TRBJ1-1, with D possibly being TRBD1 (5 bases). This CDR3 comprises 12 residues. CDR1 is LNHDA, CDR2 SQIVND, per germline (reference sequence). Trimming pared 9 bases from V and 0 bases from J, leaving 8 bases between. CDR3 amino acids: CASGHLNTEAFF. The CDR3 DNA reads TGTGCCAGCGGACATTTGAACACTGAAGCTTTCTTT.

This clone showed up just a few times. The genes are TRBV27 and TRBJ1-2; perhaps TRBD1 as D (6 bases). The CDR3 consists of 15 residues. V lost 4 bases, J lost 2 bases, and 14 bases lay in between. CDR1 and CDR2 (germline): MNHEY, SMNVEV (reference sequence). The CDR3 sequence: CASSSRGGRNYGYTF. CDR3 nucleotides: TGTGCCAGCAGTTCTAGGGGGGGCCGGAACTATGGCTACACCTTC.

In this sample, this clone turned up once. The rearrangement joins TRBV9 to TRBJ2-2, with D possibly matching TRBD2 (5 bases). The V gene's germline CDR1 is SGDLS and CDR2 YYNGEE. Trimming took 5 bases from V and 2 from J, leaving 25 bases between them. The CDR3 spans 19 residues. The CDR3 bases are TGTGCCAGCAGTCATCTAGGGCCCCAGGAGGCGGTTAACACCGGGGAGCTGTTTTTT. This gives the protein CASSHLGPQEAVNTGELFF.